This T cell receptor beta chain came from a study of CD8 T cells in ankylosing spondylitis. Study outcomes and limitations: Several highly homologous variants formed a TCR beta motif that appeared characteristic of ankylosing spondylitis blood.

MiXCR was run by TCRdb on the 5' RACE reads, yielding one entry per CDR3 protein. Among some 300,000 distinct CDR3 sequences listed, around 20% were seen once. This clonotype was counted many times. What it recognizes is unknown. CDR3 length: 15 residues. Trimming shortened V by 4 bases and J by 1 base, and 13 bases separated the two germline ends. This sequence was found in a female donor with ankylosing spondylitis or in good health (not recorded which). The rearrangement links TRBV12-3 or TRBV12-4 to TRBJ1-2; D might be TRBD1 (6 bases). The specimen was blood, either unsorted or a sorted T cell fraction (not recorded which). CDR3 in amino acids: CASSWGPGRNYGYTF. DNA for the CDR3: TGTGCCAGCAGTTGGGGGCCCGGACGTAACTATGGCTACACCTTC.